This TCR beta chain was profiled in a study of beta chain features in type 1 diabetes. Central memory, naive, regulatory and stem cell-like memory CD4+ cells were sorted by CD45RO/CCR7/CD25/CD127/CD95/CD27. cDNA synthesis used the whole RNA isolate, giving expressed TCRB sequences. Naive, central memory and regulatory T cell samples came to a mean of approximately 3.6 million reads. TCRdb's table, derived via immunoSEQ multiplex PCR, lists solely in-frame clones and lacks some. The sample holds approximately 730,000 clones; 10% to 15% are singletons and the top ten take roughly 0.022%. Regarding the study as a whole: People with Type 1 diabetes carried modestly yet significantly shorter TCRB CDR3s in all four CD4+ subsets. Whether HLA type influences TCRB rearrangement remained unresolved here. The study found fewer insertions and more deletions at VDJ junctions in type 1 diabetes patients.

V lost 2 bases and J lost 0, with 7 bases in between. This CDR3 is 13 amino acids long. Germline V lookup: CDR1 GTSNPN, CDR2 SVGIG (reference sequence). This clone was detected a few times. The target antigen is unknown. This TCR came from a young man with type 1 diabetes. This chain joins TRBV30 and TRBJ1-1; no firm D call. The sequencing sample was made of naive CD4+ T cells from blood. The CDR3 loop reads CAWSLRLNTEAFF. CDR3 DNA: TGTGCCTGGAGTCTCAGGTTGAACACTGAAGCTTTCTTT.